Here is one T cell receptor beta chain with its context. The data originate from a study of TIL therapy for anti-PD-1-resistant metastatic lung cancer. This was the immunoSEQ v3 assay. Produced via immunoSEQ multiplex PCR; TCRdb's table is partial and in-frame only. This table has under 65,000 clones, 75% to 85% appearing once. Stated time point: pre-treatment sample, taken before nivolumab and TIL therapy. The V and J ends lost 5 bases and 6 bases, in that order; junction bases with no gene match: 4. CDR1 and CDR2 from the germline V gene are SGHTA and FQGNSA. The length of the CDR3 is 14 residues. This chain connects TRBV7-2 to TRBJ1-4; TRBD1 agrees at 9 bases. The sequence derives from a person aged 25 to 80 with non-small cell lung cancer. The specimen was blood, collected at baseline. The CDR3 coding sequence is TGTGCCAGCAGCCACAGGGGGCTGGATGAAAAACTGTTTTTT. It translates to CASSHRGLDEKLFF.